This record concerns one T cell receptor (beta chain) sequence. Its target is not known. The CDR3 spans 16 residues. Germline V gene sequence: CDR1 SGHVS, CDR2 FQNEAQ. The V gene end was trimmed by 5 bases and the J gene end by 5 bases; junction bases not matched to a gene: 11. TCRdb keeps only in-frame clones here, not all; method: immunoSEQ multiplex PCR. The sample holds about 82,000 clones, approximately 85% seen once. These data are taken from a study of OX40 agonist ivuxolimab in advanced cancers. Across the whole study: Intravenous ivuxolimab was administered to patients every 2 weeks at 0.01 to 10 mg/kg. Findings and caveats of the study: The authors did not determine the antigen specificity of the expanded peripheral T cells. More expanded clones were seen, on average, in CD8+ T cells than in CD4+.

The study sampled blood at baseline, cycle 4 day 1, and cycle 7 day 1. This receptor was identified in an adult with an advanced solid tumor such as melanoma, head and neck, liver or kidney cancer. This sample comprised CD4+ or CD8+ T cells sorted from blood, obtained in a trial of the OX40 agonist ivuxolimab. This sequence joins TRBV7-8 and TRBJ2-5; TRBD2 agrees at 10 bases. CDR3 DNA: TGTGCCAGCAGCCTACATAGCGGGGGGCCCGGGGAGACCCAGTACTTC. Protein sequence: CASSLHSGGPGETQYF.